This T cell receptor beta chain was sequenced during a study of CD8+CD57+ T cells in acquired aplastic anemia. Study observations and caveats: The study identified roughly 31 CD8+ CDR3 sequences shared by patients and controls.

The V end was cut by 0 bases, the J end by 6 bases, with 5 bases between. Germline V lookup: CDR1 DFQATT, CDR2 SNEGSKA (reference sequence). The CDR3 is 11 residues long. Notes on this clonotype: What it binds is not known.

CDR3 and TCR beta VDJ profiling relied on a genomic DNA template. A single record per CDR3 protein comes from TCRdb applying MiXCR to the reads. The sample lists around 190,000 distinct CDR3 sequences; roughly half were seen once. The rearrangement links TRBV20-1 to TRBJ1-1, with a possible D match to TRBD1 (5 bases). This TCR was recovered from a human donor in good health, serving as a control. Sequencing was done on a sample of sorted CD4+, CD8+, or CD8+CD57+ T cells (not recorded which) from PBMCs. CDR3 sequence reads: CSAREGAEAFF. CDR3 coding DNA: TGCAGTGCTAGAGAAGGGGCTGAAGCTTTCTTT.